These T cell receptor beta chains were read from a single sample in a study of T cells in Graves' hyperthyroidism and ophthalmopathy. TCRdb re-called the multiplex PCR reads through MiXCR, storing one row per CDR3 protein. The sample yields about 360,000 distinct CDR3 sequences, less than 15% seen once. Sequencing was done on a sample of blood. These receptor sequences come from a woman under 30 with Graves' hyperthyroidism. Each CDR3 is given with its conserved first and last residue. Clone size is shown for a subset of rows, as once, few, many or a class of expanded clone.

clone_size v_call cdr3_aa
many TRBV7-3 CASSLTGGQGMETQYF
many TRBV12-3/TRBV12-4 CASRDSNQPQHF
many TRBV7-8 CASSRQGLASNYGYTF
- TRBV6-2/TRBV6-3 CASRTQGGEKLFF
many TRBV12-3/TRBV12-4 CASSFEGQLSPLHF
many TRBV29-1 CSVGMTGASTWGGYTF
- TRBV3-1 CASKPWRGGSYNEQFF
many TRBV20-1 CSARARGIWSAEQYF
many TRBV12-3/TRBV12-4 CASSFSTFSYEQYF
many TRBV29-1 CSVEDLARRSNEQFF
many TRBV7-9 CASSLVDSQETQYF
many TRBV15 CATSRDLGLAGGSYEQYF
many TRBV3-1 CASSQGIYEQYF
few TRBV7-9 CASSLRRDYNNEQFF
many TRBV11-3 CASSLEVGNEQFF
many TRBV19 CASSIGAGIIEAFF
many TRBV29-1 CSVGRGPAASTDTQYF
many TRBV12-3/TRBV12-4 CASSPRQSWGGYTF
- TRBV28 CASSFDYRVMSTEAFF
- TRBV9 CASSVGHRESPNEKLFF
many TRBV5-5 CASSLRDRGLRETQYF
many TRBV27 CASSLRTELSNEKLFF
- TRBV10-1 CASSSGTGASYEQYF
many TRBV19 CASSKGLSDRHSNYGYTF
many TRBV5-8 CASTETTTVKAFF
many TRBV28 CASTGSGRYEQYF
few TRBV19 CASSIEEGFQPQHF
many TRBV5-1 CASSPRASGTSTDTQYF
many TRBV7-9 CASSLEGPGQGGYTF